This TCR beta chain stems from a study of T-cell reconstitution after alpha-beta-depleted transplantation in children. As it was prepared, the TCRbeta library received unique molecular identifiers. A single record per CDR3 protein comes from TCRdb applying MiXCR to the PCR reads. The data show about 240,000 distinct CDR3 sequences, about 12% seen once. The sample holds many counts of this clonotype. From germline, CDR1 is MDHEN and CDR2 SYDVKM. The V end was cut by 2 bases, the J end by 4 bases, with 9 bases between. The CDR3 sequence is 13 residues long. The rearrangement uses TRBV28 and TRBJ2-7, with D hard to call. The clonotype originates from a human donor who donated a stem cell graft to a child with acute lymphoblastic leukemia. Sequenced material: PBMCs from the stem cell graft donor, taken from the stem cell graft. The CDR3, as DNA: TGTGCCAGCAGTTTAGTCGGAACTTACGAGCAGTACTTC. Residues: CASSLVGTYEQYF. The variable domain in full, completed from reference TRBV28 and TRBJ2-7, reads DVKVTQSSRYLVKRTGEKVFLECVQDMDHENMFWYRQDPGLGLRLIYFSYDVKMKEKGDIPEGYSVSREKKERFSLILESASTNQTSMYLCASSLVGTYEQYFGPGTRLTVT.